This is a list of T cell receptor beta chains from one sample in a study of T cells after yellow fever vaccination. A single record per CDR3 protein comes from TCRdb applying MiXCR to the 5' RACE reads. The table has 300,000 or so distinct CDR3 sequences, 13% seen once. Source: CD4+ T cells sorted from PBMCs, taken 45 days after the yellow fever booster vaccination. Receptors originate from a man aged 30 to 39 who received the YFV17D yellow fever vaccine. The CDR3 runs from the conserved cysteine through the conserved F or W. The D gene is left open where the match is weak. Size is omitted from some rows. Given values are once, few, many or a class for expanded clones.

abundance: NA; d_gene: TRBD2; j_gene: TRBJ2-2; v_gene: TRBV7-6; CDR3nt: TGTGCCAGCAGCTTAGCGACTAGCGGGAGTATAATCACCGGGGAGCTGTTTTTT; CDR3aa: CASSLATSGSIITGELFF
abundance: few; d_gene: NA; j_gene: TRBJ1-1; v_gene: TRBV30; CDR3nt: TGTGCCTGGAAGTTGGACACTGAAGCTTTCTTT; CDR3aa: CAWKLDTEAFF
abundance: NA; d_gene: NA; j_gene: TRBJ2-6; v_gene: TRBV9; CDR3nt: TGTGCCAGCAGCGTAGACCCAGGATCTGGGGCCAACGTCCTGACTTTC; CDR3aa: CASSVDPGSGANVLTF
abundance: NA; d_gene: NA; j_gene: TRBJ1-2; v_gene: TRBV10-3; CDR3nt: TGTGCCGCTAAGAATGGGCAGAGCTATGGCTACACCTTC; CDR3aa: CAAKNGQSYGYTF
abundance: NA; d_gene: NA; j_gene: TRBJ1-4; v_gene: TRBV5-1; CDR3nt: TGCGCCAGCAGCTTGGAAACTTCGACAGCGCGGAAACTGTTTTTT; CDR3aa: CASSLETSTARKLFF
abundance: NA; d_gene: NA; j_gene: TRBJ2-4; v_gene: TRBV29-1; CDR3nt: TGCAGCGTTGAGGGAAGGGCTCAAAACATTCAGTACTTC; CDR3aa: CSVEGRAQNIQYF
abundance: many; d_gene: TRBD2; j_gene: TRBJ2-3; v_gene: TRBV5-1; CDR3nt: TGCGCCAGCAGCTTGGCTTGGCGGGAGAACACAGATACGCAGTATTTT; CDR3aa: CASSLAWRENTDTQYF
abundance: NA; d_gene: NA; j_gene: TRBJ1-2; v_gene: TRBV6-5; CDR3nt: TGTGCCACCGGCGCGGGGTCTGGCTACACCTTC; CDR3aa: CATGAGSGYTF
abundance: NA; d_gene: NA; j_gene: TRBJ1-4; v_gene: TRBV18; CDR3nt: TGTGCCAGCTCACCAAACCCCACAGCTTCTAATGAAAAACTGTTTTTT; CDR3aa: CASSPNPTASNEKLFF
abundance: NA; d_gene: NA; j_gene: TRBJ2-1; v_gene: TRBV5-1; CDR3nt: TGCGCCAGCAGCGCCGGGACGAACAATGAGCAGTTCTTC; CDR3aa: CASSAGTNNEQFF
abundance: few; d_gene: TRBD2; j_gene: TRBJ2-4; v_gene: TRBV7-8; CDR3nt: TGTGCCAGCAGCTTAGAGGGTCTAGCGGGAACCAAAAACATTCAGTACTTC; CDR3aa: CASSLEGLAGTKNIQYF
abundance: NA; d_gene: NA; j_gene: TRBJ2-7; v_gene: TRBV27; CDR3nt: TGCCCCCGGGGTGCATCCCACGAGCAGTACTTC; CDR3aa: CPRGASHEQYF
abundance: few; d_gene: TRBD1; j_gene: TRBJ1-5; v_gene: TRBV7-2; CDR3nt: TGTGCCAGCACCATGGACAGGGGGAGCAATCAGCCCCAGCATTTT; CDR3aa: CASTMDRGSNQPQHF
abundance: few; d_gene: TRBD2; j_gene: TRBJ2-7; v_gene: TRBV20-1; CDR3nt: TGCAGTGCTAGATCAGGCGGGAGAACGGGCGAGCAGTACTTC; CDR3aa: CSARSGGRTGEQYF
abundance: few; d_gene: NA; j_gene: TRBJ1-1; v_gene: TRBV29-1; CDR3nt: TGCAGCGCACTCAGGGACGCAGGGACTGAAGCTTTCTTT; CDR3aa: CSALRDAGTEAFF
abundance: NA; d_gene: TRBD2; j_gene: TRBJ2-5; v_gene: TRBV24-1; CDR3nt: TGTGCCACCAGTGAGTTGCTAGCGGGACAAGAGACCCAGTACTTC; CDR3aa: CATSELLAGQETQYF
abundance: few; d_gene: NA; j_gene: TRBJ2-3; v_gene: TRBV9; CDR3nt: TGTGCCAGCAGCGTAACGGGGAGCACAGATACGCAGTATTTT; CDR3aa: CASSVTGSTDTQYF
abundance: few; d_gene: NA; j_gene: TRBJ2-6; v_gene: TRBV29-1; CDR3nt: TGCAGCGTTGTGGGGTTCGGGGCTGGGGCCAACGTCCTGACTTTC; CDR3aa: CSVVGFGAGANVLTF
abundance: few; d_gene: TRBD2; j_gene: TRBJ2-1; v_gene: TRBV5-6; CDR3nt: TGTGCCAGCAGCCGGGGACTAGCGGGGGACAATGAGCAGTTCTTC; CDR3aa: CASSRGLAGDNEQFF
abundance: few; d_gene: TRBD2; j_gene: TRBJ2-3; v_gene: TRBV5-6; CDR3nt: TGTGCCAGCAGCCTAAAGACTAGCGGGATACGTAACACAGATACGCAGTATTTT; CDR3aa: CASSLKTSGIRNTDTQYF
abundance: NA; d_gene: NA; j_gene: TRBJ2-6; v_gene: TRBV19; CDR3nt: TGTGCCAGTAGTGCTGGGGCCAACGTCCTGACTTTC; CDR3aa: CASSAGANVLTF
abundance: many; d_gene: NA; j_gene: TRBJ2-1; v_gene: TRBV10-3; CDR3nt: TGTGCCATCAGACTCTACAATGAGCAGTTCTTC; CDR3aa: CAIRLYNEQFF
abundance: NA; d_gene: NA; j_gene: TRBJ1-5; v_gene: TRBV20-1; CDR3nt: TGCAGTGCCAGGACTCAGGATCAGCCCCAGCATTTT; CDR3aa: CSARTQDQPQHF
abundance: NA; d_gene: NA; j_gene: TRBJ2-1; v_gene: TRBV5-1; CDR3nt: TGCGCCAGCAGCTTGATGGCGAGCTCCTACAATGAGCAGTTCTTC; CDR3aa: CASSLMASSYNEQFF
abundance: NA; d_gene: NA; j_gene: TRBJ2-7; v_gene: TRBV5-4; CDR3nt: TGTGCCAGCAGAGGGACCGCGGGGCCCCCCTACGAGCAGTACTTC; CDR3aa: CASRGTAGPPYEQYF
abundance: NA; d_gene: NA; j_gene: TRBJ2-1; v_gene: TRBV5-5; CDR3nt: TGTGCCAGCAGCTTGGCGGGGATTCCAGAGCAGTTCTTC; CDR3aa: CASSLAGIPEQFF
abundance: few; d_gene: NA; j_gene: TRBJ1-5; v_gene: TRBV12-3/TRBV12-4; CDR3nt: TGTGCCAGCAGTTTAGCCTCCGGTCAGCCCCAGCATTTT; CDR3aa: CASSLASGQPQHF
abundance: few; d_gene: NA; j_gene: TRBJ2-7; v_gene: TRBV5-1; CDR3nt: TGCGCCAGCAGCTTGGAGCGGCCCTCCGAGGGGGAGCAGTACTTC; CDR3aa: CASSLERPSEGEQYF
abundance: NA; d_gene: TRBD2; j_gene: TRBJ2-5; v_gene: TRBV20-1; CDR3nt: TGCAGTGCCAAGGCAACTAGCGGAAGGTACTTC; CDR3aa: CSAKATSGRYF
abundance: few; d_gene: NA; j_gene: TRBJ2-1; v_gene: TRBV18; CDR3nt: TGTGCCAGCAAGGGGGACAATGAGCAGTTCTTC; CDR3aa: CASKGDNEQFF
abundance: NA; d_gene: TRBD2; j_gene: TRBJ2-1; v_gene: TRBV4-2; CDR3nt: TGTGCCAGCAGCCAACTCACGACTAGCGGGATTGAGCAGTTCTTC; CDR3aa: CASSQLTTSGIEQFF
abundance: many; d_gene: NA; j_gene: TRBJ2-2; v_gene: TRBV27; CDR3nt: TGTGCCAGCAGTTCCACAGGGAAGGGCCCCGGGGAGCTGTTTTTT; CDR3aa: CASSSTGKGPGELFF
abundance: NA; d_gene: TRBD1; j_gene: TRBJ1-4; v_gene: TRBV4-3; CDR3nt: TGCGCCAGCAGCCAGAGGGACAGGGCCATTGAAAAACTGTTTTTT; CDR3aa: CASSQRDRAIEKLFF
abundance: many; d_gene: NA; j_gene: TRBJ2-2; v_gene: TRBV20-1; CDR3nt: TGCAGTGCTAGAGGAGCGCGTAGGCGGGCCGGGGAGCTGTTTTTT; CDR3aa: CSARGARRRAGELFF
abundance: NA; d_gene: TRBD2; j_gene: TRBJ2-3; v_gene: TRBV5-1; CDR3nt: TGCGCCAGCAGCTTGGAACTAGCGGGAGAATCAGATACGCAGTATTTT; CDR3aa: CASSLELAGESDTQYF
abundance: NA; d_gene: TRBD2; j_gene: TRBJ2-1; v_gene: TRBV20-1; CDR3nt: TGCAGTGCTAGTCCCGCTAGCGGACTATACAATGAGCAGTTCTTC; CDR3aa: CSASPASGLYNEQFF
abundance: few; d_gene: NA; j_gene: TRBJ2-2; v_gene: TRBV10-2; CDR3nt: TGCGCCAGCTCCCTAGGGGTGGGCGGGGAGCTGTTTTTT; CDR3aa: CASSLGVGGELFF
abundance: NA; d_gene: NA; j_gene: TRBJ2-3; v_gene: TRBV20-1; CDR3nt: TGCAGTGCTATAGTAGGGAGGAGCACAGATACGCAGTATTTT; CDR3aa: CSAIVGRSTDTQYF
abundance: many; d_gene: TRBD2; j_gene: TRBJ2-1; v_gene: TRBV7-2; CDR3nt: TGTGCCAGCACCCGGGAGGTAGCGGTCTACAATGAGCAGTTCTTC; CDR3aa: CASTREVAVYNEQFF
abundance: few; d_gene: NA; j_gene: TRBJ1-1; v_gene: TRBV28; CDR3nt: TGTGCCAGCAAGCTCCACGGTGTTGAAGCTTTCTTT; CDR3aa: CASKLHGVEAFF
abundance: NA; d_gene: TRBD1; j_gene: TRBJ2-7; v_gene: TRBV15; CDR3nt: TGTGCCACCAGCATGGGACAGACATTCTACGAGCAGTACTTC; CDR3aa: CATSMGQTFYEQYF
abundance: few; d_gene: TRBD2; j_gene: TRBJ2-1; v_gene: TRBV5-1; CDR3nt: TGCGCCAGCAGCTTACCAGCGGGAGTTCCGAGCGATGAGCAGTTCTTC; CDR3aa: CASSLPAGVPSDEQFF
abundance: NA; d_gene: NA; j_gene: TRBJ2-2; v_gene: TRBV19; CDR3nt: TGTGCCAGTAGTAAATCCAGCAACACCGGGGAGCTGTTTTTT; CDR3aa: CASSKSSNTGELFF
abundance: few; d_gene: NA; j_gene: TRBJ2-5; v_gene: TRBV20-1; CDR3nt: TGCAGTGCTAGAGACCCCACTAGTCCCCAAGAGACCCAGTACTTC; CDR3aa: CSARDPTSPQETQYF
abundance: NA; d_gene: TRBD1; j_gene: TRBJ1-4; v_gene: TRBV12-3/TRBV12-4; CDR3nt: TGTGCCAGCAGTTTCGGGACAGGCCTGAGGGAAAAACTGTTTTTT; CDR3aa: CASSFGTGLREKLFF
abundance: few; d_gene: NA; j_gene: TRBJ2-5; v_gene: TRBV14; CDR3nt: TGTGCCAGCAGCTTTCAAAGCTCCCGCGAGACCCAGTACTTC; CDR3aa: CASSFQSSRETQYF
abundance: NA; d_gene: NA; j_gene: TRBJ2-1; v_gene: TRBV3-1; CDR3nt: TGTGCCAGCAGCCCCAGTATGAATGAGCAGTTCTTC; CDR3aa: CASSPSMNEQFF
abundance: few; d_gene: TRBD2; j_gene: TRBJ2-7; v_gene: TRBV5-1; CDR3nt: TGCGCCAGCAGCTTAATCGTCGGAGCGGGAGGTGGCGAGCAGTACTTC; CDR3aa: CASSLIVGAGGGEQYF
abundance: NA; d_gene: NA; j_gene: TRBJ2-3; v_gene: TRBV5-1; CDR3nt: TGCGCCAGCAGCCGATCCGGGACTCGCACAGATACGCAGTATTTT; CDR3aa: CASSRSGTRTDTQYF